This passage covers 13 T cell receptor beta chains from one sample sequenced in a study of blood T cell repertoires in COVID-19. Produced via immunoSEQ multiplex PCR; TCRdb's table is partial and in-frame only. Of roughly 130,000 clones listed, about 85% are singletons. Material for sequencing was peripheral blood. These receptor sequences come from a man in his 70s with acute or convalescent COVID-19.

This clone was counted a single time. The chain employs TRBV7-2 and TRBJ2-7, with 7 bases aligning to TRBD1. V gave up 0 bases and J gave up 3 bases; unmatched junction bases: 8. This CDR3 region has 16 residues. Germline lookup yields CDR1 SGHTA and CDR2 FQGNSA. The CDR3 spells CASSLAGQALIYEQYF. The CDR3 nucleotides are TGTGCCAGCAGCTTAGCCGGACAGGCCCTGATCTACGAGCAGTACTTC. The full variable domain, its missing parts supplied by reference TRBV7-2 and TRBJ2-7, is GAGVSQSPSNKVTEKGKDVELRCDPISGHTALYWYRQSLGQGLEFLIYFQGNSAPDKSGLPSDRFSAERTGGSVSTLTIQRTQQEDSAVYLCASSLAGQALIYEQYFGPGTRLTVT.

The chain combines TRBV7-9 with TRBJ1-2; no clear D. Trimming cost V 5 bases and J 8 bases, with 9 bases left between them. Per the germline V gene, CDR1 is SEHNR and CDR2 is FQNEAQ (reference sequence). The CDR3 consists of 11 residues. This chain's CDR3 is CASSTRRGYTF. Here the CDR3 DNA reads TGTGCCAGCAGCACAAGGCGGGGCTACACCTTC.

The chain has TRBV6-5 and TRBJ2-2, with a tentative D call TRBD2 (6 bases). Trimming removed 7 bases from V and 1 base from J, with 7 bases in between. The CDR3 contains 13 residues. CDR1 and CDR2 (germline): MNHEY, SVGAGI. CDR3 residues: CASKEGNTGELFF. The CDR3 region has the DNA TGTGCCAGCAAGGAGGGGAACACCGGGGAGCTGTTTTTT.

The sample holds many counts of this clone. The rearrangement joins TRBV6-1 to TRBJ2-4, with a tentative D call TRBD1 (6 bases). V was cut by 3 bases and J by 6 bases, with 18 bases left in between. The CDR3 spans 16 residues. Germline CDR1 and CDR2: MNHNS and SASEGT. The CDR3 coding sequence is TGTGCCAGCAGTGACCGAAACAGGGTAATTCTAAACATTCAGTACTTC. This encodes CASSDRNRVILNIQYF.

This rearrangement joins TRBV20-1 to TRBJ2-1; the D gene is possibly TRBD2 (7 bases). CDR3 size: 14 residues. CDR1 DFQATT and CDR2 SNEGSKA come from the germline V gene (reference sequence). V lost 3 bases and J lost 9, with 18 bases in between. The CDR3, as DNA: TGCAGTGCTAGTAGGTCGGGGGGCCCGGGTGAGCAGTTCTTC. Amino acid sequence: CSASRSGGPGEQFF.

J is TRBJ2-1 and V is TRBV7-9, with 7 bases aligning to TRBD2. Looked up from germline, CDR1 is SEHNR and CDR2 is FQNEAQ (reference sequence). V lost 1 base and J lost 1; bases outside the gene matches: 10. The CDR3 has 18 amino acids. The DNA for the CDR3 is TGTGCCAGCAGCTTAGGACGAGGGCTAGCGGATTCCTACAATGAGCAGTTCTTC. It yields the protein CASSLGRGLADSYNEQFF.

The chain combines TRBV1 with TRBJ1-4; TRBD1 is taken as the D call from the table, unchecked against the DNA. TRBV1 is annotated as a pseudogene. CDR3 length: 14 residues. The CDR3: CTPDTPEPGEKLFF. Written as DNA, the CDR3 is TGCACTCCGGACACACCCGAGCCCGGTGAAAAACTGTTTTTT.

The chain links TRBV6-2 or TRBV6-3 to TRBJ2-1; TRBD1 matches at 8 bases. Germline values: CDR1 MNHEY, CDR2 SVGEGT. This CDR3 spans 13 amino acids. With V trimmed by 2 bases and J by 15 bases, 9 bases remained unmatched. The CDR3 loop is CASSYTRQGRMFF. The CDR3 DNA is TGTGCCAGCAGTTACACCCGACAGGGGAGAATGTTCTTC.

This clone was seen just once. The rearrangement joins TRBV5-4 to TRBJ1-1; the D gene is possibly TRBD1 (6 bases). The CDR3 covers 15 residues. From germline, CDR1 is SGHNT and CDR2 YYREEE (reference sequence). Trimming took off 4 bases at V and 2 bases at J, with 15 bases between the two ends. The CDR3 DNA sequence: TGTGCCAGCAGCATTGGGGAGACAGGAAACACTGAAGCTTTCTTT. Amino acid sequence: CASSIGETGNTEAFF.

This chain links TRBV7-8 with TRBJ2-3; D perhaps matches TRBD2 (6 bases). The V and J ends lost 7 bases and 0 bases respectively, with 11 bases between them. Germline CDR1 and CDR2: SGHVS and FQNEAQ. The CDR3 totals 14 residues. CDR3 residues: CASKVGGSTDTQYF. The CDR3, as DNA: TGTGCCAGCAAGGTCGGGGGAAGCACAGATACGCAGTATTTT.

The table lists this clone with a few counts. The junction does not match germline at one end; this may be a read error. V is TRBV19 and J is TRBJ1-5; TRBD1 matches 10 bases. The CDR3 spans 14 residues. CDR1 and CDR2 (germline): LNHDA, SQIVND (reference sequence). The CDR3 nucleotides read TGTGCCAGTACCGTGACAGGGGGCAAACAGCCCCAGCATTTT. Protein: CASTVTGGKQPQHF.

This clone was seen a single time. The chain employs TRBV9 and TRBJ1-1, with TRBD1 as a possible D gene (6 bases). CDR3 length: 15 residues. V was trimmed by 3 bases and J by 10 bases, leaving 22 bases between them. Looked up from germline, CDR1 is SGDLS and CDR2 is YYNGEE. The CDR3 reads CASSAREGRGRGAFF. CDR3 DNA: TGTGCCAGCAGCGCGAGGGAGGGAAGGGGCAGGGGAGCTTTCTTT.

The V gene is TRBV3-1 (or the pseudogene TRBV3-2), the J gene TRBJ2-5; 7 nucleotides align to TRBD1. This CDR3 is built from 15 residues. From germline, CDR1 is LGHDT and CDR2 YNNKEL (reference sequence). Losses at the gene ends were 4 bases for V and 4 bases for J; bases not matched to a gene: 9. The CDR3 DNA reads TGTGCCAGCAGCCTCCGAGGGGGCGGCCCAGAGACCCAGTACTTC. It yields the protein CASSLRGGGPETQYF.